These T cell receptor beta chains were read from a single sample in a study of shared clonotypes between healthy human individuals. TCRdb's copy holds only in-frame clones and misses some; the assay was immunoSEQ multiplex PCR. The table lists some 480,000 clones, 65% to 80% of them singletons, with approximately 12% in the top ten. What was sequenced was PBMCs. The receptor set was obtained from a woman between 40 and 50 years old in good health. Some clones in this sample may be carry-over from other donors' samples. Each CDR3 is given with its conserved first and last residue. Fields, in order: D gene, V gene, clone size, J gene, CDR3 protein, CDR3 DNA. D genes are given only for firm matches. Only some rows state a clone size, as once, few, many or a class for expanded clones.

d_call: NA; v_call: TRBV16; clone_size: NA; j_call: TRBJ1-1; cdr3_aa: CASSQYGSVNTEAFF; cdr3_nt: TGTGCCAGCAGCCAATATGGGTCAGTGAACACTGAAGCTTTCTTT
d_call: NA; v_call: TRBV14; clone_size: NA; j_call: TRBJ2-5; cdr3_aa: CASSPGTTQETQYF; cdr3_nt: TGTGCCAGCAGCCCCGGGACAACCCAAGAGACCCAGTACTTC
d_call: NA; v_call: TRBV15; clone_size: once; j_call: TRBJ1-1; cdr3_aa: CATSRDVNTEAFF; cdr3_nt: TGTGCCACCAGCAGAGATGTGAACACTGAAGCTTTCTTT
d_call: NA; v_call: TRBV6-1; clone_size: NA; j_call: TRBJ2-5; cdr3_aa: CASRQEGRETQYF; cdr3_nt: TGTGCCAGCAGACAGGAGGGCCGGGAGACCCAGTACTTC
d_call: TRBD2; v_call: TRBV7-3; clone_size: NA; j_call: TRBJ2-2; cdr3_aa: CASSSTSATGELFF; cdr3_nt: TGTGCCAGCAGCTCGACTAGCGCAACCGGGGAGCTGTTTTTT
d_call: TRBD1; v_call: TRBV30; clone_size: few; j_call: TRBJ1-5; cdr3_aa: CAWSATGPNQPQHF; cdr3_nt: TGTGCCTGGAGTGCGACAGGGCCGAATCAGCCCCAGCATTTT
d_call: TRBD2; v_call: TRBV2; clone_size: NA; j_call: TRBJ2-1; cdr3_aa: CASSPSGGRWNEQFF; cdr3_nt: TGTGCCAGCAGTCCCTCGGGGGGGCGGTGGAATGAGCAGTTCTTC
d_call: NA; v_call: TRBV7-2; clone_size: NA; j_call: TRBJ2-3; cdr3_aa: CASSFRAGRSEDTQYF; cdr3_nt: TGTGCCAGCAGCTTTAGGGCCGGGAGATCCGAAGATACGCAGTATTTT
d_call: TRBD2; v_call: TRBV11-2; clone_size: NA; j_call: TRBJ2-1; cdr3_aa: CASSLGRTSGGSSYNEQFF; cdr3_nt: TGTGCCAGCAGCTTGGGTAGGACTAGCGGGGGGAGCTCCTACAATGAGCAGTTCTTC
d_call: NA; v_call: TRBV5-1; clone_size: NA; j_call: TRBJ2-5; cdr3_aa: CASSFRRSGSGETQYF; cdr3_nt: TGCGCCAGCAGCTTTAGGCGGAGCGGTTCAGGAGAGACCCAGTACTTC